The entry that follows covers one TCR beta chain sequence. This clone was counted only a few times. The specificity of this receptor is unknown. No per-base quality is available; no much larger clone lies one base away. These data come from a study of cytomegalovirus exposure and HLA in healthy donors (dated by TCRdb to 2017 to 2019). Some background on the complete study: In an earlier analysis of 550 to 750 of the donors, around 300 Gb of sequence data and 120 million or so unique TCR beta sequences from roughly 180 million T cells were reported. The genetic ancestry cluster associated with self-reported Caucasian donors included roughly four fifths of the roughly 400 genotyped donors. In the later analysis, no new phenotypic data were used to find candidate immune exposures; instead, reliance was placed on TCR beta sequences and their occurrence across donors. A later genetic analysis took genome-wide SNP genotypes for about 55% of the roughly 670 donors and used that subset as a discovery cohort. The study used immunosequencing to profile the T cell repertoires of approximately 690 subjects and linked those repertoires to cytomegalovirus serostatus. An earlier analysis of about 620 of the donors applied high-throughput TCR beta sequencing to assess whether each TCR beta V gene segment acted as functional or pseudogenic. The aim of the study was to test whether cataloging public T cell receptors could identify signatures of past pathogen exposure. An early release covering some 640 HLA-typed donors comprised approximately 290 gigabases of sequencing data and 85 million to 100 million unique TCR sequences. Because of strong linkage in the cohort, roughly five DR-DQ haplotypes were treated as single units for association and clustering. The number of donors typed differed by locus, with roughly 629-640 for A, B, C, DRB1 and DQB1, roughly 520 for DQA1, approximately 580 for DPA1, and 472 for DPB1. HLA typing included class I and class II loci at four-digit resolution. Donor age, sex, ethnicity and CMV serostatus were compiled alongside the repertoire data. In addition to the first cohort of 650 to 750 subjects, a separate validation cohort of over 90 different subjects was used. A later analysis re-examined previously published TCR beta repertoires from roughly 720 donors and added high-resolution HLA genotyping to investigate patterns of TCR occurrence. Every repertoire in the discovery cohort had been generated on one and the same sequencing platform. High-throughput TCR immunosequencing, statistical association of individual TCRs with disease status, and machine learning were combined to predict cytomegalovirus infection status. Among about 360 genotyped donors of the cohort, an average of approximately 250,000 unique TCR beta nucleotide sequences were sequenced per donor, roughly 18% of them non-productive.

The cohort comprised more than 550 healthy bone marrow donors. All cohort members were sampled while nominally healthy, although unrecorded immune exposures were likely present. The donor tested CMV seronegative and was one of the 352 seronegative cohort members. A peripheral blood sample was collected from each donor, and TCR beta sequencing was performed on peripheral blood mononuclear cells. Genomic DNA extraction from the blood cell samples was performed with the Qiagen DNeasy Blood Extraction Kit. The library came from the immunoSEQ multiplex PCR assay. For the multiplex PCR, a mixture combining 60 forward primers for TCR Vbeta segments and 13 reverse primers for TCR Jbeta segments was used. The CDR3 region of rearranged TCR beta genes was amplified from genomic DNA with a multiplex PCR assay. Amplified TCR beta libraries were sequenced as 87-base-pair reads on the Illumina HiSeq System. Under the source paper's analysis protocol: A later analysis counted about 76 million unique TCR beta chains across the 640 or so repertoires, and some 11 million of these chains were shared by at least two donors. To remove PCR and sequencing errors, raw reads were error-corrected and collapsed into unique sequences using a nearest-neighbor algorithm that merged closely related sequences. To assign V, D and J gene segments, CDR3 sequences were aligned to IMGT reference sequences. Each retained sequence needed at least a six-nucleotide match to both a V gene segment and a J gene segment. A rearrangement was called productive if the CDR3 had no stop codons and remained in frame with V and J, and every other rearrangement was called non-productive. Following IMGT convention, CDR3 was defined as the stretch from the second conserved V-encoded cysteine to the conserved J-encoded phenylalanine. In an earlier analysis of around 540 of the donors, sequences lacking an unambiguous match to a single V gene segment were excluded. An earlier analysis of several hundred of the donors called V segments functional above 56.7% productive rearrangements and segregating when the between-donor standard deviation exceeded 5%. A statistical classification framework was built for diagnosing cytomegalovirus status from the catalog of TCR beta chain sequences. In a later analysis, V and J genes were assigned by comparing TCR nucleotide sequences against IMGT/GENE-DB human TR gene sequences. In a later analysis, CDR3 sequences and most-parsimonious VDJ recombination scenarios were assigned using the TCRdist pipeline. In a later analysis, every TCR beta chain was defined by the combination of its CDR3 amino acid sequence and its V-gene family, and reads without a unique V-gene family were dropped. As a way to deal with suspected cross-contamination and a sequencing artifact, a later analysis dropped hundreds of nucleotide sequences that were highly shared and had low generation probability. In a later analysis, a clonal expansion index for each public chain was calculated from normalized within-repertoire ranks of inferred template counts. In a later analysis, generation probabilities were computed using a VDJ recombination model fitted to out-of-frame rearrangements, and the results were checked against IGoR. In a later analysis, TCR-TCR, TCR-HLA and TCR-CMV co-occurrence was scored with hypergeometric tests, and a repertoire-size bias correction was applied to TCR pairs. To estimate false discovery rates, a later analysis permuted the HLA or CMV assignments 20 times. In a later analysis, co-occurring TCRs were grouped using DBSCAN, and TCRdist sequence similarity was added for clustering within HLA-allele-positive subsets. Repertoires with fewer than 30,000 or more than 120,000 public chains, plus five repertoires with anomalous nucleotide sharing, were excluded from co-occurrence clustering. TCRdb obtained this table from immuneACCESS and retained in-frame rearrangements with V and J assigned. These tables miss some clones; where compared with another copy, unresolved V genes account for less than half of the shortfall, and the remainder is unexplained. V, J and clone size are taken as reported in that table, and D and trimming were inferred from the DNA itself. Within this sample are about 180,000 clones, with about three quarters of them counted one time only. The ten biggest clones cover around 1.5% of the sample.

Deletion took 10 bases off V and 2 bases off J, with a span of 19 bases between the germline ends. The CDR3 measures 15 amino acids from cysteine to phenylalanine. Of the read, only the CDR3 DNA is kept; its 45 bases are in frame from base 1. Study-wide conclusions, independent of this receptor: When HLA alleles, especially DR and DQ, strongly co-occurred, TCR associations were difficult to assign to individual alleles. In a later genetic analysis, fewer N-insertions in productive TCRs were reported among donors in an Asian-associated ancestry cluster than the approximately 710-donor mean. Most CMV-associated TCR beta chains appeared to be HLA-restricted in a later analysis, and the HLA associations seemed to be driven largely by CMV exposure. The only immune exposure information available for the cohort was CMV serostatus. Because counts were too low, 15 to 20 rarely observed V segments, including chromosome 9 orphons, were left out of the earlier analysis of 587 of the donors. Broadly in line with IMGT annotations, most TCR beta V segments showed up in productive rearrangements about 87% or about 30% of the time in an earlier analysis of 587 of the donors. A total of 150 to 200 TCR beta chains were listed by the study as associated with cytomegalovirus. Across donors, most TCR sequences were observed very rarely, whereas some public TCRs were present in many individuals. A later analysis found that HLA-associated TCR beta chains were more clonally expanded and had lower generation probabilities than equally common non-associated chains. Only TCR beta chains were sequenced in this cohort, and the absence of alpha or paired-chain data limited detectable features. At a false discovery rate of 0.05, a later analysis linked around 17,000 TCR beta sequences to specific HLA alleles. Linkage disequilibrium might explain the correlated functional status among segregating V segments, but an unknown experimental factor could not be excluded. Roughly uniform sequencing depth across donors was assumed in presence/absence analyses, although this assumption may not hold. The 87-base-pair reads could not distinguish some IMGT-functional V segments, including TRBV6-2 and TRBV6-3, so those segments were excluded. In a later analysis, TCR association rates were found to vary across HLA loci, with the most associated TCRs seen for DRB1 alleles and the fewest for HLA-C alleles. According to a later analysis, parvovirus B19, influenza, CMV and Epstein-Barr virus appeared linked to several top co-occurrence clusters. A further reported finding was that TCR beta sequences accurately predicted the HLA-A and HLA-B alleles for most subjects in the first cohort. The classifier was reported to diagnose cytomegalovirus status with high specificity and sensitivity in both the original cohort and the validation cohort. A cluster of highly shared sequence variants was judged likely to represent a technical artifact of the sequencing pipeline. A later genetic analysis associated a missense DCLRE1C variant with V-gene and J-gene trimming of TCR beta chains, and an independent cohort replicated the association. Because HLA typing was unavailable for some donors at each locus, only the typed subset was used in association tests. In vitro tests confirmed that a few of the cytomegalovirus-associated TCR beta chains recognize cytomegalovirus antigens. The authors suggested that the approach could potentially be extended to other disease states and immunological phenotypes.

The material sequenced was PBMCs. This TCR derives from a man between 18 and 29 years old in good health and CMV-seronegative. Recombination joined TRBV5-7 with TRBJ2-1; TRBD2 is possibly the D segment (7 matching bases). TRBV5-7 is marked as an open reading frame, function uncertain. The nucleotide sequence is given as TGTGCCTACCTAGCCTGGGGGGGCACCTACAATGAGCAGTTCTTC. Its translation reads: CAYLAWGGTYNEQFF.